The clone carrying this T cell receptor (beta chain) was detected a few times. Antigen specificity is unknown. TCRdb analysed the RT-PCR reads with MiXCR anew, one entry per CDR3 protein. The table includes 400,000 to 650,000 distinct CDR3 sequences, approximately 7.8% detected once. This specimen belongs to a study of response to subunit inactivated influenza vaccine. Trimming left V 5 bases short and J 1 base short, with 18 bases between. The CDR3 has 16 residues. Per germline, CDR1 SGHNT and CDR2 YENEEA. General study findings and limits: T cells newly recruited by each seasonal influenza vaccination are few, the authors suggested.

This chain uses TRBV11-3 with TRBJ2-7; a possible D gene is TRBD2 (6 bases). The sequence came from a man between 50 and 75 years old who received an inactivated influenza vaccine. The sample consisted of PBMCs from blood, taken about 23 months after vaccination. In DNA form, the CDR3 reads TGTGCCAGCAGCCCCGGCGGGCTAGCGACTTCCTACGAGCAGTACTTC. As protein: CASSPGGLATSYEQYF. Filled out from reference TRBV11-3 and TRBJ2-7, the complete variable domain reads EAGVVQSPRYKIIEKKQPVAFWCNPISGHNTLYWYLQNLGQGPELLIRYENEEAVDDSQLPKDRFSAERLKGVDSTLKIQPAELGDSAVYLCASSPGGLATSYEQYFGPGTRLTVT.